A selection of T cell receptor beta chains follows, all from one sample in a study of vaccination and CD4 T cells after COVID-19. From the PCR reads, TCRdb called clonotypes with MiXCR, one entry per CDR3 protein. Of about 21,000 distinct CDR3 sequences in the sample, roughly 40% were seen once. No cognate antigen is known for these TCRs. The sample consisted of CD4+ T cells from blood, cultured in vitro, taken about 7 months after SARS-CoV-2 vaccination. Every receptor here comes from a human donor who had recovered from COVID-19. Both conserved end residues are part of each CDR3. Fields, in order: clone size, D gene, J gene, V gene, CDR3 protein, CDR3 DNA. A D gene is named only where the DNA matches it firmly. Not every row has a clone size; where given, it reads once, few, many or a size class.

abundance: -
d_gene: -
j_gene: TRBJ1-6
v_gene: TRBV4-3
CDR3aa: CASSQDYPNSPLHF
CDR3nt: TGCGCCAGCAGCCAAGACTACCCGAATTCACCCCTCCACTTT

abundance: few
d_gene: -
j_gene: TRBJ2-7
v_gene: TRBV7-8
CDR3aa: CASSTLRSSYEQYF
CDR3nt: TGTGCCAGCAGCACGCTAAGGAGCTCCTACGAGCAGTACTTC

abundance: -
d_gene: TRBD1
j_gene: TRBJ1-2
v_gene: TRBV28
CDR3aa: CASRPQGTHYGYTF
CDR3nt: TGTGCCAGCAGGCCACAGGGGACTCACTATGGCTACACCTTC

abundance: once
d_gene: -
j_gene: TRBJ2-2
v_gene: TRBV20-1
CDR3aa: CSARDDGLPNTGELFF
CDR3nt: TGCAGTGCTAGAGACGACGGACTACCGAACACCGGGGAGCTGTTTTTT

abundance: -
d_gene: TRBD2
j_gene: TRBJ2-3
v_gene: TRBV2
CDR3aa: CASRREGLGSTDTQYF
CDR3nt: TGTGCCAGCAGGCGGGAGGGCCTTGGCAGTACAGATACGCAGTATTTT

abundance: few
d_gene: TRBD1
j_gene: TRBJ2-1
v_gene: TRBV7-9
CDR3aa: CASSLATGNNEQFF
CDR3nt: TGTGCCAGCAGCTTAGCGACAGGGAACAATGAGCAGTTCTTC

abundance: -
d_gene: -
j_gene: TRBJ2-4
v_gene: TRBV20-1
CDR3aa: CSASRSGLNIQYF
CDR3nt: TGCAGTGCTTCTAGGTCAGGGTTAAACATTCAGTACTTC

abundance: -
d_gene: -
j_gene: TRBJ2-7
v_gene: TRBV15
CDR3aa: CATSREAGYEQYF
CDR3nt: TGTGCCACCAGCAGAGAAGCAGGCTACGAGCAGTACTTC

abundance: -
d_gene: -
j_gene: TRBJ2-1
v_gene: TRBV7-2
CDR3aa: CASSFRRYNEQFF
CDR3nt: TGTGCCAGCAGCTTTCGAAGGTACAATGAGCAGTTCTTC

abundance: -
d_gene: -
j_gene: TRBJ2-5
v_gene: TRBV20-1
CDR3aa: CSARDPTRAETQYF
CDR3nt: TGCAGTGCTAGAGATCCTACTAGGGCAGAGACCCAGTACTTC

abundance: few
d_gene: TRBD2
j_gene: TRBJ2-3
v_gene: TRBV20-1
CDR3aa: CSADGASGFTDTQYF
CDR3nt: TGCAGTGCCGACGGGGCTAGCGGCTTCACAGATACGCAGTATTTT

abundance: few
d_gene: TRBD1
j_gene: TRBJ1-5
v_gene: TRBV11-2
CDR3aa: CASSSTGGNQPQHF
CDR3nt: TGTGCCAGCAGCTCGACAGGGGGCAATCAGCCCCAGCATTTT

abundance: -
d_gene: -
j_gene: TRBJ2-1
v_gene: TRBV20-1
CDR3aa: CSARRGAEFYNEQFF
CDR3nt: TGCAGTGCTAGACGCGGGGCGGAGTTCTACAATGAGCAGTTCTTC

abundance: few
d_gene: -
j_gene: TRBJ1-5
v_gene: TRBV6-1
CDR3aa: CASSTTRTDQPQHF
CDR3nt: TGTGCCAGCAGTACCACTCGGACGGATCAGCCCCAGCATTTT

abundance: -
d_gene: -
j_gene: TRBJ1-5
v_gene: TRBV28
CDR3aa: CASSWTPNSNQPQHF
CDR3nt: TGTGCCAGCAGTTGGACACCGAATAGCAATCAGCCCCAGCATTTT

abundance: -
d_gene: -
j_gene: TRBJ2-7
v_gene: TRBV27
CDR3aa: CASKHPGLNYEQYF
CDR3nt: TGTGCCAGCAAACATCCGGGGCTAAACTACGAGCAGTACTTC

abundance: -
d_gene: -
j_gene: TRBJ2-2
v_gene: TRBV7-8
CDR3aa: CASSLASEGTGELFF
CDR3nt: TGTGCCAGCAGCTTAGCAAGCGAGGGCACCGGGGAGCTGTTTTTT

abundance: -
d_gene: -
j_gene: TRBJ2-5
v_gene: TRBV25-1
CDR3aa: CASSEIEGLETQYF
CDR3nt: TGTGCCAGCAGTGAAATTGAGGGGCTAGAGACCCAGTACTTC

abundance: medium-sized
d_gene: -
j_gene: TRBJ2-5
v_gene: TRBV20-1
CDR3aa: CSARQETQYF
CDR3nt: TGCAGTGCTAGGCAGGAGACCCAGTACTTC

abundance: -
d_gene: -
j_gene: TRBJ1-2
v_gene: TRBV7-9
CDR3aa: CASSLGQSPVYGYTF
CDR3nt: TGTGCCAGCAGCTTGGGCCAGTCCCCCGTCTATGGCTACACCTTC

abundance: few
d_gene: TRBD2
j_gene: TRBJ2-7
v_gene: TRBV6-2/TRBV6-3
CDR3aa: CASSYRSASGGYEQYF
CDR3nt: TGTGCCAGCAGTTACCGATCGGCTAGCGGGGGCTACGAGCAGTACTTC

abundance: few
d_gene: -
j_gene: TRBJ1-1
v_gene: TRBV20-1
CDR3aa: CSARRSGVKPEAFF
CDR3nt: TGCAGTGCTAGACGAAGTGGGGTCAAACCTGAAGCTTTCTTT

abundance: medium-sized
d_gene: -
j_gene: TRBJ2-3
v_gene: TRBV7-3
CDR3aa: CASSSLAGDTQYF
CDR3nt: TGTGCCAGCAGCTCACTAGCCGGAGATACGCAGTATTTT

abundance: -
d_gene: -
j_gene: TRBJ2-7
v_gene: TRBV6-1
CDR3aa: CASREGLYYEQYF
CDR3nt: TGTGCCAGTAGAGAGGGACTTTACTACGAGCAGTACTTC

abundance: few
d_gene: TRBD1
j_gene: TRBJ2-3
v_gene: TRBV20-1
CDR3aa: CSAPPRDRGLALRDTQYF
CDR3nt: TGCAGTGCTCCACCACGGGACAGGGGTCTCGCCCTCCGTGATACGCAGTATTTT

abundance: -
d_gene: TRBD2
j_gene: TRBJ2-3
v_gene: TRBV10-3
CDR3aa: CAISEWTSVTSTDTQYF
CDR3nt: TGTGCCATCAGTGAGTGGACTAGCGTCACTAGCACAGATACGCAGTATTTT

abundance: few
d_gene: -
j_gene: TRBJ2-5
v_gene: TRBV6-1
CDR3aa: CASNVLETQYF
CDR3nt: TGTGCCAGCAATGTCCTGGAGACCCAGTACTTC

abundance: -
d_gene: TRBD2
j_gene: TRBJ2-7
v_gene: TRBV20-1
CDR3aa: CSARRPSGVYEQYF
CDR3nt: TGCAGTGCTAGACGTCCTAGCGGGGTCTACGAGCAGTACTTC

abundance: -
d_gene: -
j_gene: TRBJ2-3
v_gene: TRBV20-1
CDR3aa: CSVTRADTDTQYF
CDR3nt: TGCAGTGTGACGAGGGCGGACACAGATACGCAGTATTTT

abundance: once
d_gene: TRBD1
j_gene: TRBJ2-2
v_gene: TRBV20-1
CDR3aa: CSATRQGRAGELFF
CDR3nt: TGCAGTGCTACCAGACAGGGGCGGGCCGGGGAGCTGTTTTTT

abundance: few
d_gene: -
j_gene: TRBJ2-7
v_gene: TRBV20-1
CDR3aa: CSARPLLVYEQYF
CDR3nt: TGCAGTGCCCGTCCCCTTCTAGTTTACGAGCAGTACTTC

abundance: few
d_gene: -
j_gene: TRBJ2-5
v_gene: TRBV20-1
CDR3aa: CSAPRQPQETQYF
CDR3nt: TGCAGTGCTCCTAGACAGCCCCAAGAGACCCAGTACTTC

abundance: -
d_gene: TRBD2
j_gene: TRBJ2-1
v_gene: TRBV19
CDR3aa: CASGLAGGVTLNEQFF
CDR3nt: TGTGCCAGCGGACTAGCGGGAGGGGTTACATTGAATGAGCAGTTCTTC

abundance: -
d_gene: TRBD1
j_gene: TRBJ2-5
v_gene: TRBV6-4
CDR3aa: CATMRFQGDSQIQETQYF
CDR3nt: TGTGCCACCATGCGATTTCAGGGGGATTCACAAATCCAAGAGACCCAGTACTTC

abundance: -
d_gene: -
j_gene: TRBJ2-1
v_gene: TRBV29-1
CDR3aa: CSVEVFPIDEQFF
CDR3nt: TGCAGCGTTGAGGTCTTCCCAATAGATGAGCAGTTCTTC

abundance: few
d_gene: -
j_gene: TRBJ2-5
v_gene: TRBV11-1
CDR3aa: CASSSRETQYF
CDR3nt: TGTGCCAGCAGTTCAAGAGAGACCCAGTACTTC

abundance: -
d_gene: TRBD1
j_gene: TRBJ2-5
v_gene: TRBV7-2
CDR3aa: CASSPSQGTETQYF
CDR3nt: TGTGCCAGCAGCCCATCACAGGGGACAGAGACCCAGTACTTC